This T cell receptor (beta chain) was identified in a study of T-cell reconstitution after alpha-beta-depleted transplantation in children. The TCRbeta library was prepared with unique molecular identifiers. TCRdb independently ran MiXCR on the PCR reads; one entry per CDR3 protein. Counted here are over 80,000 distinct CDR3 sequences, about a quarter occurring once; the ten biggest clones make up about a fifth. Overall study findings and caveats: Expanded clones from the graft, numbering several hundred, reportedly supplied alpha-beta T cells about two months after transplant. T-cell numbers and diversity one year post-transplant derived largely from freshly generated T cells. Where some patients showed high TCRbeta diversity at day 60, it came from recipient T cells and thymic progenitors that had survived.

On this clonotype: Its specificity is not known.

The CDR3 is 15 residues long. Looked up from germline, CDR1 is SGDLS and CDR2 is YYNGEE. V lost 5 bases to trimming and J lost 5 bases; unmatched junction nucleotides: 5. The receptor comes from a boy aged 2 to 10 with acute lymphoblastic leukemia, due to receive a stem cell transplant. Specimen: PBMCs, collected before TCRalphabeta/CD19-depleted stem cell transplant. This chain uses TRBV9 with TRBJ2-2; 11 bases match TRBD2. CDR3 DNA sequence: TGTGCCAGCAGACCTCTAGCGGGAGGAACCGGGGAGCTGTTTTTT. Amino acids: CASRPLAGGTGELFF.